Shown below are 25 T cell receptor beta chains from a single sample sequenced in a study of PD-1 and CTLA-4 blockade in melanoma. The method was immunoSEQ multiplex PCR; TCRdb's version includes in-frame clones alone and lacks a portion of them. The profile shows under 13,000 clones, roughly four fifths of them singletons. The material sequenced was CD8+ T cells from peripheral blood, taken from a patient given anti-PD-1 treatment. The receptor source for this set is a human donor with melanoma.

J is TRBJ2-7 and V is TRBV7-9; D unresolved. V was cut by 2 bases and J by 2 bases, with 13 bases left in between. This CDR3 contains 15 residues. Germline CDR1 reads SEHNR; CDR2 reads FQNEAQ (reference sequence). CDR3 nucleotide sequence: TGTGCCAGCAGCTTAACTACAGTTCCCACCTACGAGCAGTACTTC. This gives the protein CASSLTTVPTYEQYF.

CDR3 DNA sequence: TGTGCCAGCAGCGCCAGCAGGGACGCAAGCTCCTACGAGCAGTACTTC. It specifies CASSASRDASSYEQYF. The genes are TRBV7-9 and TRBJ2-7; D may match TRBD1 or TRBD2 (5 bases each). V was pared by 5 bases and J by 0 bases, with 17 bases between. This CDR3 is built from 16 residues. Germline V lookup: CDR1 SEHNR, CDR2 FQNEAQ (reference sequence). The variable domain in full, completed from reference TRBV7-9 and TRBJ2-7, reads DTGVSQNPRHKITKRGQNVTFRCDPISEHNRLYWYRQTLGQGPEFLTYFQNEAQLEKSRLLSDRFSAERPKGSFSTLEIQRTEQGDSAMYLCASSASRDASSYEQYFGPGTRLTVT.

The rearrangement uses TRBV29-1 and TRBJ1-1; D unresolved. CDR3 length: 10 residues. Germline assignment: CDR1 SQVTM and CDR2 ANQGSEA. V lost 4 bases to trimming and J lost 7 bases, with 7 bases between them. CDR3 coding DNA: TGCAGCGTTGTTACTCGTGAAGCTTTCTTT. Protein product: CSVVTREAFF. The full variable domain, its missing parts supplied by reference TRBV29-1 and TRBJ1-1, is SAVISQKPSRDICQRGTSLTIQCQVDSQVTMMFWYRQQPGQSLTLIATANQGSEATYESGFVIDKFPISRPNLTFSTLTVSNMSPEDSSIYLCSVVTREAFFGQGTRLTVV.

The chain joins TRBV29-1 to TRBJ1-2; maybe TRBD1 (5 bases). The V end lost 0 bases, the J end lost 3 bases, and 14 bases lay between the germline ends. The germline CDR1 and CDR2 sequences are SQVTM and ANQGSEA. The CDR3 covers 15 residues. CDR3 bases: TGCAGCGTTGAAGACAGGGAGGATGGACACTATGGCTACACCTTC. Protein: CSVEDREDGHYGYTF.

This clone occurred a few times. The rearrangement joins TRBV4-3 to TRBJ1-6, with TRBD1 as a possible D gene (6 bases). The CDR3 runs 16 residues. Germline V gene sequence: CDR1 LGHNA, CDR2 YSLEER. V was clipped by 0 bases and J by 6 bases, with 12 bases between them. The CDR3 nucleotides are TGCGCCAGCAGCCAAGATCGAGGACAGAGTAATTCACCCCTCCACTTT. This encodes CASSQDRGQSNSPLHF.

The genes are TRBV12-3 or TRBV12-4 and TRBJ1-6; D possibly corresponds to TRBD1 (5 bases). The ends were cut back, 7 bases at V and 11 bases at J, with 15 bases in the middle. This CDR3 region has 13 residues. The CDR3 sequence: CASTLDNRTPLHF. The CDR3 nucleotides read TGTGCCAGCACCTTGGACAACCGAACACCCCTCCACTTT.

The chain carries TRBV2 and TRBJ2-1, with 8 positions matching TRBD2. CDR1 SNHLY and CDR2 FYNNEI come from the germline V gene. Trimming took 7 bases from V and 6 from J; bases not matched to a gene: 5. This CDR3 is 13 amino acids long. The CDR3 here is CASKPAGANEQFF. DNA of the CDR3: TGTGCCAGCAAACCAGCGGGGGCCAATGAGCAGTTCTTC.

CDR3 in DNA: TGTGCCAGCAGCCAAGATTGGGGGAGAAAACTGTTTTTT. Amino acid sequence: CASSQDWGRKLFF. The chain recombines TRBV3-1 (or the pseudogene TRBV3-2) with TRBJ1-4, with D possibly TRBD1 on 5 matching bases. This CDR3 contains 13 residues. Between the trimmed V and J ends, which lost 0 bases and 10 bases, there was a span of 9 bases. Germline values: CDR1 LGHDT, CDR2 YNNKEL (reference sequence).

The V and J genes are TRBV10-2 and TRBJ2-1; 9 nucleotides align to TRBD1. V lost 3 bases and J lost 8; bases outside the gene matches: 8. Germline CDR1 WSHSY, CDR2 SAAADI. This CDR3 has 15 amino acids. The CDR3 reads CASSDGTGQIDEQFF. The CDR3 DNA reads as TGCGCCAGCAGTGATGGGACAGGGCAAATCGATGAGCAGTTCTTC.

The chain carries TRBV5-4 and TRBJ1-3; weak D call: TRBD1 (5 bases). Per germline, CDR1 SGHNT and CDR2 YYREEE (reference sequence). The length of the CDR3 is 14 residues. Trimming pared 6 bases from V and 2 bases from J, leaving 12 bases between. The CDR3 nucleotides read TGTGCCAGCAACGGGGACTTTCCTGGAAACACCATATATTTT. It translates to CASNGDFPGNTIYF.

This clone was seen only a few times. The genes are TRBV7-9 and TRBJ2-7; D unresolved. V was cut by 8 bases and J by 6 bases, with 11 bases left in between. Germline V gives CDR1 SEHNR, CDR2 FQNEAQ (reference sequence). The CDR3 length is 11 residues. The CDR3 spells CASGNNFEQYF. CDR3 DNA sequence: TGTGCCAGCGGGAACAACTTCGAGCAGTACTTC. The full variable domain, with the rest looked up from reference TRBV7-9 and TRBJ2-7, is DTGVSQNPRHKITKRGQNVTFRCDPISEHNRLYWYRQTLGQGPEFLTYFQNEAQLEKSRLLSDRFSAERPKGSFSTLEIQRTEQGDSAMYLCASGNNFEQYFGPGTRLTVT.

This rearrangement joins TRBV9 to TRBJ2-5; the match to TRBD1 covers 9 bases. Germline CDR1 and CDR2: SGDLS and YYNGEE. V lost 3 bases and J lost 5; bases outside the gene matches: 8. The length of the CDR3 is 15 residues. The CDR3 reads CASSAWDRARETQYF. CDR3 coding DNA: TGTGCCAGCAGCGCATGGGACAGGGCGAGGGAGACCCAGTACTTC.

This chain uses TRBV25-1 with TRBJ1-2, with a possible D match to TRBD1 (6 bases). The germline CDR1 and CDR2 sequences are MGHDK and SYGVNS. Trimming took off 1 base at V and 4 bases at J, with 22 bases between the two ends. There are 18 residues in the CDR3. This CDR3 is CASSEFIVRGTPGYGYTF. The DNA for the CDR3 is TGTGCCAGCAGTGAATTTATTGTCCGCGGGACACCGGGCTATGGCTACACCTTC.

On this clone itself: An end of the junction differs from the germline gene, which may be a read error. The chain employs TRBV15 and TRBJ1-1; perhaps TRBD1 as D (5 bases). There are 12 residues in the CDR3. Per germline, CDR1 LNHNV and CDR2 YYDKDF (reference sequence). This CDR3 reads CATGRENTEAFF. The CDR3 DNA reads TGTGCCACCGGCAGGGAAAACACTGAAGCTTTCTTT.

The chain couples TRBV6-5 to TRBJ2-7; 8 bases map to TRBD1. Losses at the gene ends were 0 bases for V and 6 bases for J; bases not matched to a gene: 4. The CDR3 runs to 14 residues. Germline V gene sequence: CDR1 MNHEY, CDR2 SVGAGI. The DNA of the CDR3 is TGTGCCAGCAGTTACTCGGACAGGGAATTCGAGCAGTACTTC. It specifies CASSYSDREFEQYF.

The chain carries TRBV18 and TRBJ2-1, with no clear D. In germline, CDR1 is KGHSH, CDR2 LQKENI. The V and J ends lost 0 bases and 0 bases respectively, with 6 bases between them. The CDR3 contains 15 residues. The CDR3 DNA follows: TGTGCCAGCTCACCACCATTTAGCTCCTACAATGAGCAGTTCTTC. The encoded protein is CASSPPFSSYNEQFF.

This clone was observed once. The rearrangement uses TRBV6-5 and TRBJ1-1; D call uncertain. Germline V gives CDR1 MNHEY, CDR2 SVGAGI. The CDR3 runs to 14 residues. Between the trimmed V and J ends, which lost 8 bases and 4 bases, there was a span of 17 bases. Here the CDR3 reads CASQEVYGSTEAFF. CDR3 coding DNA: TGTGCCAGCCAAGAGGTATATGGTAGCACTGAAGCTTTCTTT.

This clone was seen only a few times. The CDR3 spells CASSQDSGQPQHF. In DNA form, the CDR3 reads TGTGCCAGCAGTCAGGATTCAGGTCAGCCCCAGCATTTT. J is TRBJ1-5 and V is TRBV6-2 or TRBV6-3; D not resolved. Germline lookup yields CDR1 MNHEY and CDR2 SVGEGT. This CDR3 spans 13 amino acids. V was trimmed by 5 bases and J by 6 bases, leaving 11 bases between them.

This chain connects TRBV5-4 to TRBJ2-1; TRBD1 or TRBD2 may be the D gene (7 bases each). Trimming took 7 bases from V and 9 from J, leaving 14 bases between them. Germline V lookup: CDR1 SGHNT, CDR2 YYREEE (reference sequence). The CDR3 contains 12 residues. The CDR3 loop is CASREAGGEQFF. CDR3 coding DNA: TGTGCCAGCCGGGAGGCAGGGGGTGAGCAGTTCTTC.

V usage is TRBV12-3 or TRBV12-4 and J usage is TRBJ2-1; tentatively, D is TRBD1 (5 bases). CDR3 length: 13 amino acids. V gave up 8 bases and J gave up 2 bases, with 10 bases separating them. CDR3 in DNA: TGTGCCAGCGGGGCGGTTACCTACAATGAGCAGTTCTTC. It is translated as CASGAVTYNEQFF.

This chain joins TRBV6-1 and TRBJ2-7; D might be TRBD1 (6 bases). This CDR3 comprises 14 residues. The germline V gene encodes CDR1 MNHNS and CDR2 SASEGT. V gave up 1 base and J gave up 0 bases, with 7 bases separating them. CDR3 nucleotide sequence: TGTGCCAGCAGTGAAGTGACAGGCTCCTACGAGCAGTACTTC. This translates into CASSEVTGSYEQYF.

The CDR3 sequence is CAIQGPSYGYTF. CDR3 coding DNA: TGTGCCATCCAGGGGCCATCTTATGGCTACACCTTC. This chain uses TRBV19 with TRBJ1-2; tentative D call: TRBD1 (6 bases). Germline values: CDR1 LNHDA, CDR2 SQIVND (reference sequence). Trimming cost V 10 bases and J 5 bases, with 14 bases left between them. The CDR3 consists of 12 residues.

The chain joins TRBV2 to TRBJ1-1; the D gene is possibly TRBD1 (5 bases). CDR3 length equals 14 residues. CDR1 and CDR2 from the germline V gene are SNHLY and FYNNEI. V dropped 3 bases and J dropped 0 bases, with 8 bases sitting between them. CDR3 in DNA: TGTGCCAGCAGTGACAGGGAGATGAACACTGAAGCTTTCTTT. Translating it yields CASSDREMNTEAFF.

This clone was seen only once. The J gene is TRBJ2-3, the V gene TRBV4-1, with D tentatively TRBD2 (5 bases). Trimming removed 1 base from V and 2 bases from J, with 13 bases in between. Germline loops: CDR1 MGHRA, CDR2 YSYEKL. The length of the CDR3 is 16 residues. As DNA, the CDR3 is TGCGCCAGCAGCCAAGGGATTGACTACTCCACAGATACGCAGTATTTT. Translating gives CASSQGIDYSTDTQYF.

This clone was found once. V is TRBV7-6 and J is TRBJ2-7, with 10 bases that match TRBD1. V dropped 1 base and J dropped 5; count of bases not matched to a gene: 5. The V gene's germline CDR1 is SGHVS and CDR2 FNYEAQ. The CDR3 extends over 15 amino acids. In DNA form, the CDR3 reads TGTGCCAGCAGCTTAGGCCCTGGACAGGGGGACGAGCAGTACTTC. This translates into CASSLGPGQGDEQYF.